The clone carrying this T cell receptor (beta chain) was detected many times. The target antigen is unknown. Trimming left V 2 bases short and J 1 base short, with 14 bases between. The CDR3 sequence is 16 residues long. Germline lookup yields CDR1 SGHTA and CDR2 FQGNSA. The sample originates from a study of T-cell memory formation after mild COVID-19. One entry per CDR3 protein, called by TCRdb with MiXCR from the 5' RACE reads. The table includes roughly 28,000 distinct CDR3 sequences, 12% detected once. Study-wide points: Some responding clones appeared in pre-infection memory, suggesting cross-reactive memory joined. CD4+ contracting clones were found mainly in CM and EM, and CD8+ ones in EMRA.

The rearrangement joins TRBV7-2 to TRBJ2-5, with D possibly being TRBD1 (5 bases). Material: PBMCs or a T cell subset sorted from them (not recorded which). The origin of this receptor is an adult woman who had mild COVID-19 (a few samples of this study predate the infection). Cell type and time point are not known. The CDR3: CASSLSFRGSQETQYF. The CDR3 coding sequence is TGTGCCAGCAGCTTAAGTTTTAGGGGTTCCCAAGAGACCCAGTACTTC.